These 27 T cell receptor beta chains share one sample of origin, sequenced in a study of blood T cells in healthy people across ages. Primers used in a second PCR of roughly 6 to 11 cycles were a sample-barcoded 5' primer and a J-beta primer mix. MiXCR was run by TCRdb on the 5' RACE reads, yielding one entry per CDR3 protein. The sample contains fewer than 800,000 distinct CDR3 sequences, roughly 32% of which appear only once. The sequenced sample consisted of blood. All receptors come from a woman at least 80 years old in good health.

About this clonotype: A much bigger clone sits one base away, suggesting this may be a read error. The rearrangement links TRBV5-1 to TRBJ1-1, with 8 bases identical to TRBD1. The germline gives CDR1 SGHRS, CDR2 YFSETQ. The V and J ends lost 7 bases and 4 bases, in that order; junction bases with no gene match: 12. CDR3 length: 15 residues. DNA for the CDR3: TGCGCCAGCTCTAGGACAGGGCTGACGAGCACTGAAGCTTTCTTT. The encoded protein is CASSRTGLTSTEAFF.

This clonotype was counted ten times or more. This rearrangement joins TRBV7-6 to TRBJ2-7, with D unresolved. V shed 0 bases and J shed 6 bases, with 9 bases lying between them. The CDR3 length is 13 residues. In germline, CDR1 is SGHVS, CDR2 FNYEAQ. CDR3 residues: CASSLAPASEQYF. CDR3 nucleotide sequence: TGTGCCAGCAGCTTAGCCCCAGCCTCCGAGCAGTACTTC. Based on the CDR3 plus reference TRBV7-6 and TRBJ2-7, the full variable domain is GAGVSQSPRYKVTKRGQDVALRCDPISGHVSLYWYRQALGQGPEFLTYFNYEAQQDKSGLPNDRFSAERPEGSISTLTIQRTEQRDSAMYRCASSLAPASEQYFGPGTRLTVT.

The V and J genes are TRBV2 and TRBJ2-3; no firm D call. Trimming shortened V by 1 base and J by 9 bases, and 5 bases separated the two germline ends. The CDR3 totals 11 residues. CDR1 SNHLY and CDR2 FYNNEI come from the germline V gene. The CDR3 here is CASSEVGTQYF. In DNA, the CDR3 is TGTGCCAGCAGTGAAGTGGGGACGCAGTATTTT. The complete variable domain, with remaining parts taken from reference TRBV2 and TRBJ2-3, reads EPEVTQTPSHQVTQMGQEVILRCVPISNHLYFYWYRQILGQKVEFLVSFYNNEISEKSEIFDDQFSVERPDGSNFTLKIRSTKLEDSAMYFCASSEVGTQYFGPGTRLTVL.

This clonotype has ten or more counts. The chain recombines TRBV7-9 with TRBJ2-1; 10 bases agree with TRBD2. Germline CDR1 reads SEHNR; CDR2 reads FQNEAQ (reference sequence). The junction had 5 bases not matched to a gene; V was cut back by 5 bases and J by 4 bases. This CDR3 spans 15 amino acids. CDR3 protein: CASSQLAGRYNEQFF. The CDR3, as DNA: TGTGCCAGCAGCCAACTAGCGGGGCGATACAATGAGCAGTTCTTC.

The chain employs TRBV29-1 and TRBJ2-2; D is unresolved. Germline loops: CDR1 SQVTM, CDR2 ANQGSEA. CDR3 size: 14 residues. V dropped 3 bases and J dropped 1 base, with 9 bases sitting between them. CDR3 amino acids: CSVEEQMNTGELFF. The CDR3 DNA follows: TGCAGCGTTGAGGAACAGATGAACACCGGGGAGCTGTTTTTT.

This sequence joins TRBV7-2 and TRBJ2-5; D remains unclear. Germline CDR1 and CDR2: SGHTA and FQGNSA. The CDR3 sequence is 13 residues long. Trimming pared 2 bases from V and 4 bases from J, leaving 8 bases between. The CDR3 bases are TGTGCCAGCAGCTTATACGACGGAGAGACCCAGTACTTC. It yields the protein CASSLYDGETQYF.

The chain couples TRBV27 to TRBJ2-7; no firm D call. Germline-derived CDR1 and CDR2 are MNHEY and SMNVEV (reference sequence). This CDR3 has 15 residues. V was pared by 0 bases and J by 1 base, with 10 bases between. CDR3 sequence: CASSLSGRSSYEQYF. For the CDR3, the DNA is TGTGCCAGCAGTTTATCAGGCAGATCTTCCTACGAGCAGTACTTC.

This clonotype was seen a handful of times. The genes are TRBV20-1 and TRBJ2-1; 7 nucleotides line up with TRBD1. Germline loops: CDR1 DFQATT, CDR2 SNEGSKA (reference sequence). The CDR3 is 14 amino acids. The J segment lost 8 bases and the V segment lost 5 bases, leaving 12 bases of the junction unmatched. The CDR3 spells CSALSLTGFYEQFF. CDR3 bases: TGCAGTGCTCTATCCTTGACAGGGTTTTATGAGCAGTTCTTC.

At least ten counts were recorded for this clonotype. V and J are TRBV27 and TRBJ2-6; D is unclear. Trimming took off 3 bases at V and 1 base at J, with 4 bases between the two ends. Germline assignment: CDR1 MNHEY and CDR2 SMNVEV (reference sequence). The CDR3 is 14 amino acids. The CDR3 spells CASSFASGANVLTF. CDR3 nucleotide sequence: TGTGCCAGCAGTTTTGCATCTGGGGCCAACGTCCTGACTTTC.

The chain carries TRBV30 and TRBJ1-4, with D unresolved. V dropped 1 base and J dropped 8 bases, with 11 bases sitting between them. CDR3 length equals 13 residues. Germline V CDR1 and CDR2: GTSNPN, SVGIG (reference sequence). For the CDR3, the DNA is TGTGCCTGGAGTGATTCCCTTGGGGAAAAACTGTTTTTT. This encodes CAWSDSLGEKLFF.

Notes on this clonotype: This sequence may be a read error, since a much larger clone differs from it by one base. The chain carries TRBV7-3 and TRBJ2-5; D may be TRBD1 (7 bases). V lost 2 bases and J lost 11, with 18 bases in between. CDR1 and CDR2 from the germline V gene are SGHTA and FQGTGA. This CDR3 is built from 14 residues. CDR3: CASSLVRGANEQYF. Here the CDR3 DNA reads TGTGCCAGCAGCTTAGTCAGGGGGGCAAATGAGCAGTACTTC.

This clonotype was observed at least ten times. The gene calls are TRBV28 and TRBJ2-4; 10 nucleotides align to TRBD1. This CDR3 region has 15 residues. V lost 6 bases to trimming and J lost 6 bases; unmatched junction nucleotides: 8. CDR1 is MDHEN and CDR2 is SYDVKM in the germline V gene. CDR3 amino acids: CASSWRDRGRNIQYF. As DNA, the CDR3 is TGTGCCAGCAGCTGGCGGGACAGGGGTAGAAACATTCAGTACTTC.

CDR3 sequence: CASSKNQGTNTEAFF. The CDR3 DNA reads as TGTGCCAGCAGTAAAAACCAGGGGACGAACACTGAAGCTTTCTTT. The chain uses TRBV2 and TRBJ1-1; D possibly corresponds to TRBD1 (6 bases). The CDR3 loop spans 15 amino acids. V shed 5 bases and J shed 1 base, with 14 bases lying between them. Per the germline V gene, CDR1 is SNHLY and CDR2 is FYNNEI.

In its sample, this clonotype was seen many times. In DNA form, the CDR3 reads TGTGCCAGCAGTTTGCGACAAGATGAGCAGTACTTC. Amino acid sequence: CASSLRQDEQYF. The chain uses TRBV12-3 or TRBV12-4 and TRBJ2-5; D uncertain. Trimming removed 3 bases at V and 11 bases at J, with 13 bases between. The CDR3 has 12 residues.

This clonotype was seen many times. The chain has TRBV6-5 and TRBJ2-7; 7 positions agree with TRBD1. This CDR3 is built from 15 residues. Germline V gene data show CDR1 as MNHEY and CDR2 as SVGAGI. J was trimmed by 2 bases and V by 8 bases; bases with no gene match: 12. CDR3 sequence: CASRPPGQQTYEQYF. CDR3 nucleotide sequence: TGTGCCAGCCGACCCCCGGGACAGCAGACCTACGAGCAGTACTTC.

This rearrangement joins TRBV7-2 to TRBJ2-7; D may be TRBD2 (6 bases). The V gene lost 6 bases and the J gene lost 2 bases, with 17 bases spanning the gap. Germline assignment: CDR1 SGHTA and CDR2 FQGNSA. This CDR3 has 15 residues. The CDR3 spells CASSPVGTETYEQYF. The CDR3 DNA is TGTGCCAGCAGTCCAGTGGGGACTGAGACCTACGAGCAGTACTTC.

This chain uses TRBV6-5 with TRBJ2-1; a weak D match, TRBD2 (5 bases). The J call is in doubt because the DNA end fits TRBJ2-7 better. The germline V gene encodes CDR1 MNHEY and CDR2 SVGAGI. This CDR3 has 18 amino acids. CDR3 protein: CASSYSLASRSSYNEQYF. The CDR3 bases are TGTGCCAGCAGTTATAGCCTAGCATCAAGGAGCTCCTACAATGAGCAGTACTTC.

This clonotype was seen at least ten times. The chain links TRBV16 to TRBJ1-4, with TRBD1 as a possible D gene (6 bases). Germline lookup yields CDR1 KGHSY and CDR2 FQNENV. This CDR3 is 15 amino acids long. V was clipped by 1 base and J by 4 bases, with 10 bases between them. In DNA, the CDR3 is TGTGCCAGCAGCCAATGGACAGCCTATAATGAAAAACTGTTTTTT. Translating gives CASSQWTAYNEKLFF.

The chain has TRBV9 and TRBJ2-5; D is possibly TRBD1 (6 bases). This CDR3 is 16 amino acids long. The germline CDR1 and CDR2 sequences are SGDLS and YYNGEE. V was trimmed by 0 bases and J by 7 bases, leaving 19 bases between them. The CDR3 sequence is CASSVALQGGFGTQYF. The DNA for the CDR3 is TGTGCCAGCAGCGTAGCCTTACAGGGTGGATTCGGGACCCAGTACTTC.

This clonotype was counted a few times. A much more abundant neighbour one base away suggests this may be a read error. The chain couples TRBV5-4 to TRBJ2-5, with D perhaps TRBD2 (5 bases). Germline values: CDR1 SGHNT, CDR2 YYREEE (reference sequence). The CDR3 spans 11 residues. The CDR3 sequence: CTSSWMGEQYF. CDR3 sequence (DNA): TGTACCAGCAGCTGGATGGGAGAGCAGTACTTC.

A note on this clonotype: This may arise from a read error, as a much more abundant clone is one base away. The chain recombines TRBV27 with TRBJ2-1; 7 nucleotides align to TRBD1. Germline CDR1 is MNHEY and CDR2 is SMNVEV (reference sequence). CDR3 length: 15 residues. The V gene end was trimmed by 1 base and the J gene end by 13 bases; junction bases not matched to a gene: 13. CDR3 loop: CASSLLTGSQETQFF. CDR3 sequence (DNA): TGTGCCAGCAGTTTATTGACAGGGTCCCAAGAGACCCAGTTCTTC.

The rearrangement links TRBV7-9 to TRBJ2-3; a possible D gene is TRBD2 (6 bases). Per germline, CDR1 SEHNR and CDR2 FQNEAQ (reference sequence). The CDR3 length is 14 residues. The ends were cut back, 9 bases at V and 4 bases at J, with 17 bases in the middle. The CDR3 bases are TGTGCCAGTAGCCTAGCGTCCCCTGCAGATACGCAGTATTTT. This encodes CASSLASPADTQYF.

The chain links TRBV29-1 to TRBJ1-1; maybe TRBD1 (5 bases). This CDR3 has 13 amino acids. Germline CDR1 SQVTM, CDR2 ANQGSEA. The V end lost 1 base, the J end lost 0 bases, and 6 bases lay between the germline ends. CDR3 sequence reads: CSVEVGVNTEAFF. For the CDR3, the DNA is TGCAGCGTTGAAGTGGGGGTGAACACTGAAGCTTTCTTT.

Turning to this clonotype: Just one base apart from a much larger clone, this may be a read error. The chain links TRBV7-2 to TRBJ1-6; D is unclear. This CDR3 comprises 13 residues. The germline V gene has CDR1 SGHTA and CDR2 FQGNSA. CDR3 bases: TGTGCCAGCAGCTTAGAGGAGCGGTCACCCCCCCACTTT. This sequence encodes CASSLEERSPPHF.

Only a few counts were recorded for this clonotype. The rearrangement uses TRBV5-4 and TRBJ1-1, with a possible D match to TRBD1 (6 bases). Trimming shortened V by 4 bases and J by 4 bases, and 11 bases separated the two germline ends. The CDR3 sequence is 13 residues long. Germline CDR1 is SGHNT and CDR2 is YYREEE (reference sequence). This CDR3 is CASSKTGSTEAFF. CDR3 DNA sequence: TGTGCCAGCAGCAAGACAGGCAGCACTGAAGCTTTCTTT.

This clonotype appeared many times. The chain has TRBV7-2 and TRBJ1-2; perhaps TRBD1 as D (5 bases). The V end lost 5 bases, the J end lost 8 bases, and 15 bases lay between the germline ends. CDR3 length equals 13 residues. Germline assignment: CDR1 SGHTA and CDR2 FQGNSA. This chain's CDR3 is CASSQRAGTGYTF. Here the CDR3 DNA reads TGTGCCAGCAGCCAGAGGGCAGGGACCGGCTACACCTTC.

The table lists this clonotype with a few counts. One base away lies a much larger clone, so this may be a sequencing read error. This chain uses TRBV7-2 with TRBJ2-1, with D maybe TRBD2 (5 bases). The CDR3 is 13 residues long. V was pared by 4 bases and J by 8 bases, with 12 bases between. From germline, CDR1 is SGHTA and CDR2 FQGNSA. The CDR3 region is CASSWRTCHEQFF. The CDR3 nucleotides are TGTGCCAGCAGCTGGAGGACTTGTCATGAGCAGTTCTTC.